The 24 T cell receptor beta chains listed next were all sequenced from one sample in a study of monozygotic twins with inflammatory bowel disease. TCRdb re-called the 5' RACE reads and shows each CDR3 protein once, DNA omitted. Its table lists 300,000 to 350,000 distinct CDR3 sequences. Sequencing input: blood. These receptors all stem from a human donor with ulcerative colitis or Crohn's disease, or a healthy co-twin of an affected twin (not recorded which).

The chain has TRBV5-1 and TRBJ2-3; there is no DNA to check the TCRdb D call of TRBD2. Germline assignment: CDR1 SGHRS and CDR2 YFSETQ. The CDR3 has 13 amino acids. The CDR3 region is CASSTRLADTQYF.

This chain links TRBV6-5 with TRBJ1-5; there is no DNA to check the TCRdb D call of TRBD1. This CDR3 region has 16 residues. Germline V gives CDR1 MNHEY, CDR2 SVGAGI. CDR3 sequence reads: CASSSGTGVGNQPQHF.

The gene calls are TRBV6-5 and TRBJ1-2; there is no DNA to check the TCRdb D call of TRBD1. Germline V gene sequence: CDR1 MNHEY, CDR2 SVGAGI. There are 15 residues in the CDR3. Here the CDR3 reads CASSSIHSGNYGYTF.

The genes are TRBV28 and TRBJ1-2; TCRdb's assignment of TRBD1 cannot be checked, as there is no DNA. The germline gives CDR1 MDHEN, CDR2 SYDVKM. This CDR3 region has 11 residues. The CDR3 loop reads CASTNREYYTF.

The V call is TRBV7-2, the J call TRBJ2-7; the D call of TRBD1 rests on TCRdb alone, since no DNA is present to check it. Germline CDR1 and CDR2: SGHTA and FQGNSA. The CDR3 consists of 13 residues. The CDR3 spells CASSLTGGHEQYF.

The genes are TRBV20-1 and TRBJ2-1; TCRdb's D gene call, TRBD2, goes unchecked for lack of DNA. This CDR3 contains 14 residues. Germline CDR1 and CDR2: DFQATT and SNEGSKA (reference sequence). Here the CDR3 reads CSAYSGSGGNEQFF.

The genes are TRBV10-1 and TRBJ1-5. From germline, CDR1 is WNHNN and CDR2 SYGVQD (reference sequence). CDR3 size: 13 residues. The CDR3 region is CASRGKEDQPQHF.

The CDR3 region is CSTWGSQETQYF. The V and J genes are TRBV20-1 and TRBJ2-5. Germline assignment: CDR1 DFQATT and CDR2 SNEGSKA (reference sequence). This CDR3 is 12 amino acids long.

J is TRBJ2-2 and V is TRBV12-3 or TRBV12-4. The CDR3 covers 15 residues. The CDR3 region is CASSLRRSNTGELFF.

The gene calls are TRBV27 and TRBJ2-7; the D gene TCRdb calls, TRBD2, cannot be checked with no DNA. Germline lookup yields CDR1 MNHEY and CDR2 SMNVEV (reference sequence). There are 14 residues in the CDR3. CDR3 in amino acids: CASSFLGGDYEQYF.

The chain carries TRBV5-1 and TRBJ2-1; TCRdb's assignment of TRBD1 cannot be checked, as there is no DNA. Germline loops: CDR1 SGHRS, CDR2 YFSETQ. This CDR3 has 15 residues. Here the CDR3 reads CASSGRDSSYNEQFF.

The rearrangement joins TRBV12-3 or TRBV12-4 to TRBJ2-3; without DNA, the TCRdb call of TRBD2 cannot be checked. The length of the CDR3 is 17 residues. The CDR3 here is CASSLWLAGGPKDTQYF.

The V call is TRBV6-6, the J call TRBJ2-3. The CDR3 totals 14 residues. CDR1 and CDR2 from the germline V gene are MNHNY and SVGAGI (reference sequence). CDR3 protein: CASSLARSTDTQYF.

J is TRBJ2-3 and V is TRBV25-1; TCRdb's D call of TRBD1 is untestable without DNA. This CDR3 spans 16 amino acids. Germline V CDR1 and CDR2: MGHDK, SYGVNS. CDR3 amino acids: CASSDYGDRVEGTQYF.

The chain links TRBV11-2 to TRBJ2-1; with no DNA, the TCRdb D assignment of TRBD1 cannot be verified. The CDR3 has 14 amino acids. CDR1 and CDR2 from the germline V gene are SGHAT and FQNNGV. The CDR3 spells CASSSWTGDNEQFF.

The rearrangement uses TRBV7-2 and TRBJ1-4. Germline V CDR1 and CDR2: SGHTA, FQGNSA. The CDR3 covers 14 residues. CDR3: CASSLAHADEKLFF.

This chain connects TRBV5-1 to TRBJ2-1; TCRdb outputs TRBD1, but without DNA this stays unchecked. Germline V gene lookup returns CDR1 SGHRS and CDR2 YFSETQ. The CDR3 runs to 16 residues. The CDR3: CASSLGPGTGGTEQFF.

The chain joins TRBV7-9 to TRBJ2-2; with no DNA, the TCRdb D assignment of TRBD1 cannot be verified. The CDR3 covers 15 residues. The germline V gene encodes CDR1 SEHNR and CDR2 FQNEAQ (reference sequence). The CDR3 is CASTSRDPNTGELFF.

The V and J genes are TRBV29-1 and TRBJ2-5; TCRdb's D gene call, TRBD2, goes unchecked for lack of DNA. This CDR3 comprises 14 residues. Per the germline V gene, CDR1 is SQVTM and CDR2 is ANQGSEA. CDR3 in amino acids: CSVTTSGILETQYF.

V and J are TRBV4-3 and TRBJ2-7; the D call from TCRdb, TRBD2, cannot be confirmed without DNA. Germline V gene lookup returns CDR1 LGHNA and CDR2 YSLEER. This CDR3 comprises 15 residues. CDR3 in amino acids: CASSPFVMGSYEQYF.

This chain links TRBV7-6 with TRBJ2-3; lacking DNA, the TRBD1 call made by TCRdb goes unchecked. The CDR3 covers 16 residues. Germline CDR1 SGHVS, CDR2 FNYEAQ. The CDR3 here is CASSTGHMISTDTQYF.

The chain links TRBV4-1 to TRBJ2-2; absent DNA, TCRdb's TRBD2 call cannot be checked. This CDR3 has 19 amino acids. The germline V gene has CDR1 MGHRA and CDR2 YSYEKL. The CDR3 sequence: CASSQESRGWAEGTGELFF.

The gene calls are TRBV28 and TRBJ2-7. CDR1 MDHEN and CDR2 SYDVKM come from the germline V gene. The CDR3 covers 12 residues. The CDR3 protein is CASTRGFYEQYF.

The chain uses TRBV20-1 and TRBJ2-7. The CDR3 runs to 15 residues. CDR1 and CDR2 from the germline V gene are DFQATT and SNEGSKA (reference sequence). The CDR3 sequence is CSASFNGGAPYEQYF.